Listed below are T cell receptor beta chains from one sample, sequenced in a study of T cell repertoires in cytomegalovirus infection. A single record per CDR3 protein comes from TCRdb applying MiXCR to the reads. The sample lists around 800,000 distinct CDR3 sequences; 32% were seen once. These receptors' antigens are unknown. The sequencing here drew on cultured CD8+ T cells from PBMCs, taken from culture after CMV antigen stimulation. These receptors were collected from a human donor in good health (CMV status not recorded). Some clones in this sample may be carry-over from other donors' samples. CDR3s include the opening cysteine and the closing phenylalanine or tryptophan. Each record gives: D gene, clone size, V gene, J gene, CDR3 protein, CDR3 DNA. D genes are given only for firm matches. Rows give clone size only sometimes, using once, few, many, or a class for an expanded clone.

d_gene: NA; abundance: NA; v_gene: TRBV25-1; j_gene: TRBJ1-2; CDR3aa: CASSEAQGDYGYTF; CDR3nt: TGTGCCAGCAGTGAAGCACAGGGTGACTATGGCTACACCTTC
d_gene: NA; abundance: few; v_gene: TRBV4-3; j_gene: TRBJ2-1; CDR3aa: CASSQDHETNYNEQFF; CDR3nt: TGCGCCAGCAGCCAAGATCATGAGACAAACTACAATGAGCAGTTCTTC
d_gene: NA; abundance: NA; v_gene: TRBV20-1; j_gene: TRBJ1-2; CDR3aa: CSARLRYGYTF; CDR3nt: TGCAGTGCTCGCTTACGCTATGGCTACACCTTC
d_gene: NA; abundance: NA; v_gene: TRBV10-3; j_gene: TRBJ2-1; CDR3aa: CAISESLRGEAEQFF; CDR3nt: TGTGCCATCAGTGAGTCCTTGAGGGGGGAGGCTGAGCAGTTCTTC
d_gene: TRBD1; abundance: NA; v_gene: TRBV7-9; j_gene: TRBJ1-2; CDR3aa: CASSVDRAYYTF; CDR3nt: TGTGCCAGCAGCGTGGACAGGGCCTACTACACCTTC
d_gene: NA; abundance: many; v_gene: TRBV7-9; j_gene: TRBJ2-7; CDR3aa: CASSLRSYEQYF; CDR3nt: TGTGCCAGCAGCTTACGCTCCTACGAGCAGTACTTC
d_gene: TRBD1; abundance: NA; v_gene: TRBV4-1; j_gene: TRBJ1-3; CDR3aa: CASSQLPGQGSGNTIYF; CDR3nt: TGCGCCAGCAGCCAACTACCGGGACAGGGATCTGGAAACACCATATATTTT
d_gene: TRBD2; abundance: NA; v_gene: TRBV12-3/TRBV12-4; j_gene: TRBJ2-7; CDR3aa: CASSFSGAQQYF; CDR3nt: TGTGCCAGCAGTTTTAGCGGGGCTCAGCAGTACTTC
d_gene: TRBD2; abundance: once; v_gene: TRBV6-8; j_gene: TRBJ2-3; CDR3aa: CASSLMSGAFTDTQYF; CDR3nt: TGTGCCAGCAGCCTGATGAGCGGGGCCTTCACAGATACGCAGTATTTT
d_gene: NA; abundance: NA; v_gene: TRBV6-5; j_gene: TRBJ2-3; CDR3aa: CASSYVDTDTQYF; CDR3nt: TGTGCCAGCAGTTACGTGGACACAGATACGCAGTATTTT
d_gene: TRBD1; abundance: few; v_gene: TRBV14; j_gene: TRBJ2-6; CDR3aa: CASSVRGQGLSGANVLTF; CDR3nt: TGTGCCAGTTCAGTTCGGGGACAGGGGCTCTCTGGGGCCAACGTCCTGACTTTC
d_gene: TRBD2; abundance: NA; v_gene: TRBV7-9; j_gene: TRBJ2-3; CDR3aa: CASSLVASGYTTDTQYF; CDR3nt: TGTGCCAGCAGCCTAGTAGCTAGCGGGTACACCACAGATACGCAGTATTTT
d_gene: NA; abundance: NA; v_gene: TRBV27; j_gene: TRBJ1-5; CDR3aa: CASSSFPAVSQPQHF; CDR3nt: TGTGCCAGCAGTTCCTTCCCGGCAGTGTCCCAGCCCCAGCATTTT
d_gene: TRBD1; abundance: NA; v_gene: TRBV6-5; j_gene: TRBJ2-3; CDR3aa: CASSYSGTGNTDTQYF; CDR3nt: TGTGCCAGCAGTTACTCTGGGACAGGGAACACAGATACGCAGTATTTT
d_gene: TRBD1; abundance: NA; v_gene: TRBV10-3; j_gene: TRBJ2-3; CDR3aa: CAISECRDRAFTDTQYF; CDR3nt: TGTGCCATCAGTGAGTGCCGGGACAGGGCCTTTACAGATACGCAGTATTTT
d_gene: NA; abundance: NA; v_gene: TRBV20-1; j_gene: TRBJ2-3; CDR3aa: CSAKNPLQGGTDTQYF; CDR3nt: TGCAGTGCCAAAAACCCCCTGCAGGGGGGAACAGATACGCAGTATTTT
d_gene: TRBD1; abundance: NA; v_gene: TRBV6-2/TRBV6-3; j_gene: TRBJ1-2; CDR3aa: CASSGQGPGYTF; CDR3nt: TGTGCCAGCAGTGGACAGGGGCCTGGCTACACCTTC
d_gene: NA; abundance: many; v_gene: TRBV7-9; j_gene: TRBJ1-2; CDR3aa: CASTPTEANYGYTF; CDR3nt: TGTGCCAGCACGCCGACAGAAGCTAACTATGGCTACACCTTC
d_gene: TRBD2; abundance: NA; v_gene: TRBV7-6; j_gene: TRBJ2-2; CDR3aa: CASSDELAGGRTGELFF; CDR3nt: TGTGCCAGCAGCGACGAGCTAGCGGGGGGGCGTACCGGGGAGCTGTTTTTT
d_gene: NA; abundance: NA; v_gene: TRBV4-1; j_gene: TRBJ2-1; CDR3aa: CASSPGTQEQFF; CDR3nt: TGCGCCAGCAGCCCAGGGACACAAGAGCAGTTCTTC
d_gene: NA; abundance: NA; v_gene: TRBV6-6; j_gene: TRBJ1-4; CDR3aa: CASREGLTNEKLFF; CDR3nt: TGTGCCAGCAGGGAGGGATTAACTAATGAAAAACTGTTTTTT
d_gene: TRBD2; abundance: NA; v_gene: TRBV2; j_gene: TRBJ2-3; CDR3aa: CASIRTSGSTDTQYF; CDR3nt: TGTGCCAGCATAAGGACTAGCGGTAGCACAGATACGCAGTATTTT
d_gene: TRBD2; abundance: NA; v_gene: TRBV9; j_gene: TRBJ2-3; CDR3aa: CASSVRSAGGPPDTQYF; CDR3nt: TGTGCCAGCAGCGTGAGGTCTGCGGGGGGGCCCCCAGATACGCAGTATTTT
d_gene: NA; abundance: NA; v_gene: TRBV4-1; j_gene: TRBJ1-2; CDR3aa: CASSQVGSSPIFYGYTF; CDR3nt: TGCGCCAGCAGCCAAGTCGGGTCAAGTCCCATATTCTATGGCTACACCTTC
d_gene: NA; abundance: few; v_gene: TRBV28; j_gene: TRBJ1-6; CDR3aa: CASRLDMSSYNSPLHF; CDR3nt: TGTGCCAGCAGACTCGACATGAGCTCCTATAATTCACCCCTCCACTTT
d_gene: TRBD1; abundance: many; v_gene: TRBV7-9; j_gene: TRBJ2-1; CDR3aa: CASSLTEGAFGEQFF; CDR3nt: TGTGCCAGCAGCTTAACAGAGGGGGCTTTCGGTGAGCAGTTCTTC
d_gene: TRBD1; abundance: NA; v_gene: TRBV7-2; j_gene: TRBJ1-5; CDR3aa: CASSLNGQGSTLPQHF; CDR3nt: TGTGCCAGCAGCCTAAACGGACAGGGGAGTACTCTGCCCCAGCATTTT
d_gene: NA; abundance: few; v_gene: TRBV9; j_gene: TRBJ1-5; CDR3aa: CASSEDSRLQPQHF; CDR3nt: TGTGCCAGCAGCGAGGACAGTCGTCTTCAGCCCCAGCATTTT